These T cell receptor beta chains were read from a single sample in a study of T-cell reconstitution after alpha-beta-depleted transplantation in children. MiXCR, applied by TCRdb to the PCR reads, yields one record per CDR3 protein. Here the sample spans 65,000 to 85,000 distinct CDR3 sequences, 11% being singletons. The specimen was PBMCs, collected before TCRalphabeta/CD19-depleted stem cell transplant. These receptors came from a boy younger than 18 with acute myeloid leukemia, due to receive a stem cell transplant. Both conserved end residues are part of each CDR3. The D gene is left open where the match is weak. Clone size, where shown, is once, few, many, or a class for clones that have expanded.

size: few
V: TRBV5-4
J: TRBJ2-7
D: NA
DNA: TGTGCCAGCAGCTTGGCAGGGAAGAGGGGCTACGAGCAGTACTTC
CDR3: CASSLAGKRGYEQYF

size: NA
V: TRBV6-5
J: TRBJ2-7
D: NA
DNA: TGTGCCAGCAGTCACCGGGACATCTCCTACGAGCAGTACTTC
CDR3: CASSHRDISYEQYF

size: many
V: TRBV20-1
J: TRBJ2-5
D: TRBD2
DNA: TGCAGTGCGCTAGCGGGAGACCCCGAGACCCAGTACTTC
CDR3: CSALAGDPETQYF

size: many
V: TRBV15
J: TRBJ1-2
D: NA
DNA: TGTGCCACCAGCATTCTCCAAGCTAACTATGGCTACACCTTC
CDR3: CATSILQANYGYTF

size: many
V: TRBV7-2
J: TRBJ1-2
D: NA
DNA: TGTGCCAGCAGCCGTACTACGGGACACCTCGGCTACACCTTC
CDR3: CASSRTTGHLGYTF

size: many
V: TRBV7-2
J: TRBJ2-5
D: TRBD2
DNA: TGTGCCAGCAGCTTAGTCGCGATAGGGGGAGCGGGGGGGTCCCAAGAGACCCAGTACTTC
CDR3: CASSLVAIGGAGGSQETQYF

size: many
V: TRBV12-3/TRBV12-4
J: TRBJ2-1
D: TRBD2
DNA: TGTGCCAGCAGTCCCTTAGCGGGAGGGCGGAATGAGCAGTTCTTC
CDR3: CASSPLAGGRNEQFF

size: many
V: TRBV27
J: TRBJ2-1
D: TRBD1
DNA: TGTGCCAGCAGTTCTATATGGACAGGGAGCTCCTACAATGAGCAGTTCTTC
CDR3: CASSSIWTGSSYNEQFF

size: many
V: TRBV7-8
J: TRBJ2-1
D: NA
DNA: TGTGCCAGCAGCTTATTAAGTTCCTACAATGAGCAGTTCTTC
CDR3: CASSLLSSYNEQFF

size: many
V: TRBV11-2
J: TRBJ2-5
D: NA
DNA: TGTGCCAGCAGCTTGGGTCAGCGTGGAGCGAGGGGGCAAGAGACCCAGTACTTC
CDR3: CASSLGQRGARGQETQYF

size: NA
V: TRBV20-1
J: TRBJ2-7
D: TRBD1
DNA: TGCAGTGCTAGTGTGGGGACAGGATCCTACGAGCAGTACTTC
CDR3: CSASVGTGSYEQYF

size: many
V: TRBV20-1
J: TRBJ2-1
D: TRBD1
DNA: TGCAGTGCGAGCTCCGGGACAGGGTTCAATGAGCAGTTCTTC
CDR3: CSASSGTGFNEQFF

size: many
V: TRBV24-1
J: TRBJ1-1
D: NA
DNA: TGTGCCTCTGGTGGGGACGGAGCAGAGCCTAGACCGATGAACACTGAAGCTTTCTTT
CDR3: CASGGDGAEPRPMNTEAFF

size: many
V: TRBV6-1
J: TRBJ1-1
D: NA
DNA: TGTGCCAGCACGAGGGAGGGGTACACTGAAGCTTTCTTT
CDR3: CASTREGYTEAFF

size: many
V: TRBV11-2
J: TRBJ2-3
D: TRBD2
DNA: TGTGCCAGCAGCTCCCTAGCGGGACGCACAGATACGCAGTATTTT
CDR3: CASSSLAGRTDTQYF

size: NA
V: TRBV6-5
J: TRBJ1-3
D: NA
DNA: TGTGCCAGCGGCGAACCAGGGATTTCGGGAAACACCATATATTTT
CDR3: CASGEPGISGNTIYF

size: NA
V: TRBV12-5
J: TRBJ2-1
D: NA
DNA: TGTGCTAGTGAGGCGGGTCGCTCCTACAATGAGCAGTTCTTC
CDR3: CASEAGRSYNEQFF

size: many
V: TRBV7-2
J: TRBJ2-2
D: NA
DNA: TGTGCCAGCAGCCCCTCGAGGGGGGCGAACACCGGGGAGCTGTTTTTT
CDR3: CASSPSRGANTGELFF

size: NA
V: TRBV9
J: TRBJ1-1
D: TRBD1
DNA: TGTGCCAGCAGCGTAGGGACTACAGGGGGCGGGATCACTGAAGCTTTCTTT
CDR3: CASSVGTTGGGITEAFF

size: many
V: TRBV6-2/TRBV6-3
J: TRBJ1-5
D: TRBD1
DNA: TGTGCCAGCAGTTACTCGTGGAATCCCGGGACAGGGGGCTTGGGCAATCAGCCCCAGCATTTT
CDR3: CASSYSWNPGTGGLGNQPQHF

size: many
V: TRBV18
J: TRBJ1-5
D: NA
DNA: TGTGCCAGCTCGCGGACAGTCCGCAATCAGCCCCAGCATTTT
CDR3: CASSRTVRNQPQHF

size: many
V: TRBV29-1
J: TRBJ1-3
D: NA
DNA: TGCAGCGGTGGGGAACCCTCATCTGGAAACACCATATATTTT
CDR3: CSGGEPSSGNTIYF

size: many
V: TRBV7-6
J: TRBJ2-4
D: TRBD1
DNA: TGTGCCAGCAGCTTGGGTGGGCAGGGGGCCAACATTCAGTACTTC
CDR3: CASSLGGQGANIQYF

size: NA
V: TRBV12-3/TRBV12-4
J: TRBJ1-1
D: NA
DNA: TGTGCCAGCAGTTTATCAGCAGGGCCGAACACTGAAGCTTTCTTT
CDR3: CASSLSAGPNTEAFF

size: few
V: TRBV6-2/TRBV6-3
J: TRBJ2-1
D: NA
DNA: TGTGCCAGCAGCCAAGTCAATGAGCAGTTCTTC
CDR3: CASSQVNEQFF

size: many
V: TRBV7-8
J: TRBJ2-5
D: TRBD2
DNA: TGTGCCAGCAGTCGACCCGCGGGGGAGAGCGGGAGAGAGACCCAGTACTTC
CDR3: CASSRPAGESGRETQYF

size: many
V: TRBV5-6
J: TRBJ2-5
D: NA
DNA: TGTGCCAGCAGCACCGTGTCGGACACACGTGGGGAGACCCAGTACTTC
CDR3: CASSTVSDTRGETQYF

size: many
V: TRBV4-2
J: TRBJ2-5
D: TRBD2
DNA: TGTGCCAGCAGCCAAGAGGGAGCGGGAGAACAAGAGACCCAGTACTTC
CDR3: CASSQEGAGEQETQYF

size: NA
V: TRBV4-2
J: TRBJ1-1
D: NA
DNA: TGTGCCAGCAGCCAAGACCAGGTAATAGACACTGAAGCTTTCTTT
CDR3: CASSQDQVIDTEAFF

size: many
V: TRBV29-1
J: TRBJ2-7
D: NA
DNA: TGCAGCGTTTTACAGGGTCCCGAGCAGTACTTC
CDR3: CSVLQGPEQYF

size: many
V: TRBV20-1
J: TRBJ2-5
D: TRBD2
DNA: TGCAGTGCTAATGGCGGGACTAGCGGGACAGTAGAAGAGACCCAGTACTTC
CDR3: CSANGGTSGTVEETQYF

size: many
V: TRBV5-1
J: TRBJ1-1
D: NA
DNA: TGCGCCAGCAGCCCCCGCGGAGAGACTGAAGCTTTCTTT
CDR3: CASSPRGETEAFF

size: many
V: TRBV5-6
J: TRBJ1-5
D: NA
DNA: TGTGCCAGCAGCTTGCAGGGCCTAAATCAGCCCCAGCATTTT
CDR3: CASSLQGLNQPQHF

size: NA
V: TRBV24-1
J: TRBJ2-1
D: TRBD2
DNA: TGTGCCACCAGTGATTTTTTCGGTGCTAGCGGGGCCTCCTACAATGAGCAGTTCTTC
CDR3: CATSDFFGASGASYNEQFF

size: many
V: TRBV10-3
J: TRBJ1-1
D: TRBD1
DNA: TGTGCCATCAGTGCCCGGGACAGGGGGGGAAACACTGAAGCTTTCTTT
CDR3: CAISARDRGGNTEAFF

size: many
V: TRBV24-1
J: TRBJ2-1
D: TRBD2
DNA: TGTGCCTCTGGAGCGGGAGTTAACAATGAGCAGTTCTTC
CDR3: CASGAGVNNEQFF

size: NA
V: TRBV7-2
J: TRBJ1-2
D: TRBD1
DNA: TGTGCCAGCAGCTCGAGGACAGGGGTAGGCTACACCTTC
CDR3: CASSSRTGVGYTF

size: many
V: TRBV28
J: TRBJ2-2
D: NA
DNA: TGTGCCAGCAGTAGGACAGCTGGGTACACCGGGGAGCTGTTTTTT
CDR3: CASSRTAGYTGELFF

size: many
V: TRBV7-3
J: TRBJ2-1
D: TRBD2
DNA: TGTGCCAGCAGCTTAATAGCGGGAGCCACCTCCTACAATGAGCAGTTCTTC
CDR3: CASSLIAGATSYNEQFF

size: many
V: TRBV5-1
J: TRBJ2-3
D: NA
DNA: TGCGCCAGCAGCTTGGATGGCCGTCAAGATACGCAGTATTTT
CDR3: CASSLDGRQDTQYF

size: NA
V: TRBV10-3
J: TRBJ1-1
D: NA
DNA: TGTGCCATCAGGAAGTCCCAGGGATCTCACACTGAAGCTTTCTTT
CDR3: CAIRKSQGSHTEAFF

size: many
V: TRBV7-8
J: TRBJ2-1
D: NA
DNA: TGTGCCAGCAGCTTAGTTGCCGAGGGGAACCACAATGAGCAGTTCTTC
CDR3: CASSLVAEGNHNEQFF

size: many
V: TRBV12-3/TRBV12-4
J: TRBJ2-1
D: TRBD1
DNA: TGTGCCAGCAGTTCCGGGACAGGGGGCTACAATGAGCAGTTCTTC
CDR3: CASSSGTGGYNEQFF

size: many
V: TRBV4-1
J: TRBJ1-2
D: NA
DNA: TGCGCCAGCAGCCCTCCTGGGGGCGCCAACTATGGCTACACCTTC
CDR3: CASSPPGGANYGYTF

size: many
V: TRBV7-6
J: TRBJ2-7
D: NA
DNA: TGTGCCAGCAGCGAAAGCACAGGGTTCGGCTACGAGCAGTACTTC
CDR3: CASSESTGFGYEQYF

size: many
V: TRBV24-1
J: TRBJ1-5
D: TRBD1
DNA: TGTGCCACCAGTGAGGAGACAGGGATTCAGCCCCAGCATTTT
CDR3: CATSEETGIQPQHF